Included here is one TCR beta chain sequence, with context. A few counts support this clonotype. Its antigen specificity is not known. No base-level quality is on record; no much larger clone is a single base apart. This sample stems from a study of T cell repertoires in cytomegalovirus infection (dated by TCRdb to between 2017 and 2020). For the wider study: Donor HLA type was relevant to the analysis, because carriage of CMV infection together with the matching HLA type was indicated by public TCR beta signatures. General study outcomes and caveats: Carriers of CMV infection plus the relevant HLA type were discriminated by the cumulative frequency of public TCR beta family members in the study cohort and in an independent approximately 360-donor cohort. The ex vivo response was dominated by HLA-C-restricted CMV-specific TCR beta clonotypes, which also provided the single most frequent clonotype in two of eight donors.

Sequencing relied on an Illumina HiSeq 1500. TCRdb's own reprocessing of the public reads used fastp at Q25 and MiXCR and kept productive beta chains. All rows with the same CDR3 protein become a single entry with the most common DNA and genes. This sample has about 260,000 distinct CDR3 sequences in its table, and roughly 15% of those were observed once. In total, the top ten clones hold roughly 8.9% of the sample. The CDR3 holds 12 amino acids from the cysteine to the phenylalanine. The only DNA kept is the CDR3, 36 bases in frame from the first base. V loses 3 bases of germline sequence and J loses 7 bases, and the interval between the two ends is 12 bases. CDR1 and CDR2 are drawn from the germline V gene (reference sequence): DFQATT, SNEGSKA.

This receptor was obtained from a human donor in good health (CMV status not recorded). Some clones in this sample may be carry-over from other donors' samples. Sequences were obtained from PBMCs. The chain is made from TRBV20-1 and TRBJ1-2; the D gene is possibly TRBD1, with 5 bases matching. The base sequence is TGCAGTGCTAGTATCAGGGCGAGTGGCTACACCTTC. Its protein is CSASIRASGYTF.